A selection of T cell receptor beta chains follows, all from one sample in a study of blood T cell repertoires in COVID-19. The repertoire was sequenced with immunoSEQ multiplex PCR; TCRdb's copy has only in-frame clones and lacks some. The sample records 85,000 to 110,000 clones, roughly 89% being singletons. The sample comprised peripheral blood. Receptors were obtained from a woman aged 80 or over in a cohort sampled during active COVID-19. CDR3s include the opening cysteine and the closing phenylalanine or tryptophan. The D gene is left open where the match is weak. Part of the rows lack a size; the others show once, few, many or a class for expanded clones.

TGTGCCAGCAGCTGGAGCGGGGTTAACACCGGGGAGCTGTTTTTT	CASSWSGVNTGELFF	TRBJ2-2	TRBD2	TRBV7-3	.
TGTGCCAGTAGACAACTTAGCGGGAGCTACAATGAGCAGTTCTTC	CASRQLSGSYNEQFF	TRBJ2-1	TRBD2	TRBV19	.
TGCGCCAGCAGCCAACGGGAGCAAGAGACCCAGTACTTC	CASSQREQETQYF	TRBJ2-5	.	TRBV4-1	.
TGCAGCGTTGAGGATGGGGGGGAGACCCAGTACTTC	CSVEDGGETQYF	TRBJ2-5	.	TRBV29-1	.
TGTGCCTGGAGTGGGGCTTTTTGGGAAGCTTTCTTT	CAWSGAFWEAFF	TRBJ1-1	.	TRBV30	.
TGTGCCTGGGCAGGGCTTCCGAACACTGAAGCTTTCTTT	CAWAGLPNTEAFF	TRBJ1-1	.	TRBV30	.
TGCGCCAGCAGCTTTCTCCGGGACAGGGACCCCTACGAGCAGTACTTC	CASSFLRDRDPYEQYF	TRBJ2-7	TRBD1	TRBV5-1	.
TGCGCCAGCAGCCCTGGACAGCGATTTGAAGCTTTCTTT	CASSPGQRFEAFF	TRBJ1-1	.	TRBV5-1	.
TGCGCCAGCAGCCGAGAACCCCCCGCCAGAGGGGAAAAACTGTTTTTT	CASSREPPARGEKLFF	TRBJ1-4	.	TRBV5-1	.
TGTGCCAGCAGCTTGGATGGACAGGGACGCGAGCAGTACTTC	CASSLDGQGREQYF	TRBJ2-7	TRBD1	TRBV5-6	.
TGTGCCAGTAGTAGCCGAACAGGGGTCAGCAATCAGCCCCAGCATTTT	CASSSRTGVSNQPQHF	TRBJ1-5	TRBD1	TRBV19	few
TGTGCCAGCAGCGAGGCCCACGGGGGGGCCGGGGATACGCAGTATTTT	CASSEAHGGAGDTQYF	TRBJ2-3	TRBD2	TRBV9	.
TGCAGCGCCCCAGAATTTAGCAATCAGCCCCAGCATTTT	CSAPEFSNQPQHF	TRBJ1-5	.	TRBV29-1	.
TGTGCCAGCAGTTTCGGCAGGGAAGCGTCCTACGAGCAGTACTTC	CASSFGREASYEQYF	TRBJ2-7	.	TRBV28	.
TGCAGTGCATCTTCCGGGGAGCCCCAGCATTTT	CSASSGEPQHF	TRBJ1-5	.	TRBV20-1	.
TGTGCCAGTAGTGAGCCGACAGGGCTTAGGGTCTTT	CASSEPTGLRVF	TRBJ1-1	TRBD1	TRBV19	.
TGTGCCAGCAGCTTAGGAAGCGGGGGTATCGGCGATGAGCAGTTCTTC	CASSLGSGGIGDEQFF	TRBJ2-1	TRBD2	TRBV7-6	.
TGTGCCAGTAGTAGATCTAGCGGGAGGATTGTCAATGAGCAGTTCTTC	CASSRSSGRIVNEQFF	TRBJ2-1	TRBD2	TRBV19	.
TGTGCCAGCAGTGAGGGGGCGGCGAGGGAGACCCAGTACTTC	CASSEGAARETQYF	TRBJ2-5	.	TRBV2	.
TGTGCCAGCAGCCAATTTAGACAGGGAATGGGGAATAGCGGTCAGCCCCAGCATTTT	CASSQFRQGMGNSGQPQHF	TRBJ1-5	TRBD1	TRBV5-6	.
TGTGCCAGCAGCTGGAACCGGGACAGGGGAGGGACTGAAGCTTTCTTT	CASSWNRDRGGTEAFF	TRBJ1-1	TRBD1	TRBV5-6	.
TGTGCCATCAGTGAGTCGACTGGGGCGAACACTGAAGCTTTCTTT	CAISESTGANTEAFF	TRBJ1-1	.	TRBV10-3	once
TGTGCTAGCAGCTTAGGGGAGGCTAGCGGGAGTCGGGAGACCCAGTACTTC	CASSLGEASGSRETQYF	TRBJ2-5	TRBD2	TRBV7-7	.
TGCGCCAGCAGTGAGGGACAGGGTTTAAATACGCAGTATTTT	CASSEGQGLNTQYF	TRBJ2-3	TRBD1	TRBV10-1	.
TGCGCCAGCAGCTTGGTAGGGGGCTCCTACAATGAGCAGTTCTTC	CASSLVGGSYNEQFF	TRBJ2-1	.	TRBV5-1	.
TGTGCCAGCAGCTACCGACAGGCCGGTACTGAAAAACTGTTTTTT	CASSYRQAGTEKLFF	TRBJ1-4	.	TRBV5-8	.
TGTGCCAGCAGCTTAAAGACAGGGGGCGATCAGCCCCAGCATTTT	CASSLKTGGDQPQHF	TRBJ1-5	TRBD1	TRBV7-6	few
TGTGCCAGCAGAGGCGGAGCGAGGAGCTCCTACGAGCAGTACTTC	CASRGGARSSYEQYF	TRBJ2-7	.	TRBV3-1/TRBV3-2	.
TGTGCCAGCAGTGAAGCAGGGGGCGCAGGAGATGAGCAGTTCTTC	CASSEAGGAGDEQFF	TRBJ2-1	TRBD1	TRBV6-1	.
TGTGCCAGTAGTATAGATACTAGCGGTGTCTACGAGCAGTACTTC	CASSIDTSGVYEQYF	TRBJ2-7	TRBD2	TRBV19	few
TGTGCCAGCAGCCAGCGGGGTATGACGACAGATACGCAGTATTTT	CASSQRGMTTDTQYF	TRBJ2-3	.	TRBV3-1/TRBV3-2	.
TGTGCCAGTACCCCACACGTCTCTAGCAATCAGCCCCAGCATTTT	CASTPHVSSNQPQHF	TRBJ1-5	.	TRBV19	.
TGTGCCAGCAGTGAGAGACAGAACACCATATATTTT	CASSERQNTIYF	TRBJ1-3	.	TRBV6-1	.
TGTGCCATCAGTGAGGGTCGGCAGCCCCAGCATTTT	CAISEGRQPQHF	TRBJ1-5	.	TRBV10-3	.
TGTGCCAGCTCACGGGAGGGCCTTGGAAATGAGCAGTTCTTC	CASSREGLGNEQFF	TRBJ2-1	TRBD2	TRBV6-5	.
TGTGCCAGCAGCCAAGACCGACAGGGGCACAATGAGCAGTTCTTC	CASSQDRQGHNEQFF	TRBJ2-1	TRBD1	TRBV4-2	once
TGTGCCAGTAGTATAGGCCAGGGACAGGGGTTCACCGGGGAGCTGTTTTTT	CASSIGQGQGFTGELFF	TRBJ2-2	TRBD1	TRBV19	.
TGTGCCAGCCAAAGACTAGCGGGAGCATCTGGCGGTGAGCAGTTCTTC	CASQRLAGASGGEQFF	TRBJ2-1	TRBD2	TRBV19	.
TGTGCCACCCACTATCGACTCAACAATGAGCAGTTCTTC	CATHYRLNNEQFF	TRBJ2-1	.	TRBV12-3/TRBV12-4	few
TGCGCCAGCAGTGAGCCGGGGGGGAATGAGCAGTTCTTC	CASSEPGGNEQFF	TRBJ2-1	TRBD2	TRBV10-1	few
TGTGCCAGCAGCCCTACGGGCTACACCTTC	CASSPTGYTF	TRBJ1-2	.	TRBV7-9	once
TGTGCCAGCTCACCACCTAACCGTCCAGGGAACAATGAGCAGTTCTTC	CASSPPNRPGNNEQFF	TRBJ2-1	.	TRBV18	.
TGTGCCTGGAGGGGGCCCGGGACAGGGACTGGGGCCAACGTCCTGACTTTC	CAWRGPGTGTGANVLTF	TRBJ2-6	TRBD1	TRBV30	.
TGCAGTGCTAGATGGAGGGATACGCAGTATTTT	CSARWRDTQYF	TRBJ2-3	.	TRBV20-1	.
TGCGCCAGCAGGGGGTGGGGAATAGCACCGATCGGGGATGAGCAGTTCTTC	CASRGWGIAPIGDEQFF	TRBJ2-1	.	TRBV10-2	.
TGTGCCACCTCCCGGGACAGGGCTGAAAAACTGTTTTTT	CATSRDRAEKLFF	TRBJ1-4	TRBD1	TRBV19	.
TGTGCCTGGAGTCTTCTCTCGGACAGGGGGGTCTTC	CAWSLLSDRGVF	TRBJ2-1	TRBD1	TRBV30	.
TGTGCCAGCAGTCGAGGGCTGTGGACAGCAAACTATGGCTACACCTTC	CASSRGLWTANYGYTF	TRBJ1-2	.	TRBV7-9	.
TGCGCCAGCAGTGAGTCTGAGCTATACGAGCAGTACTTC	CASSESELYEQYF	TRBJ2-7	.	TRBV10-1	few
TGCAGCGTTGAAGGACTAGCGGCAGATGAGCAGTTCTTC	CSVEGLAADEQFF	TRBJ2-1	TRBD2	TRBV29-1	few
TGTGCCAGCAGTTTGTCTATGGGACAGTATAATTCACCCCTCCACTTT	CASSLSMGQYNSPLHF	TRBJ1-6	TRBD1	TRBV6-5	few
TGCGCCAGCAGCTTGACAGCGAACACTGAAGCTTTCTTT	CASSLTANTEAFF	TRBJ1-1	.	TRBV5-1	few
TGCAGCCTGCGGGGGATGAACACTGAAGCTTTCTTT	CSLRGMNTEAFF	TRBJ1-1	.	TRBV29-1	.
TGTGCCAGCAGCTTCGCGGCCGCCGCGACTGGGGCCAACGTCCTGACTTTC	CASSFAAAATGANVLTF	TRBJ2-6	.	TRBV5-4	.
TGTGCCAGCAGCCCGCGGGTAGACTATGGCTACACCTTC	CASSPRVDYGYTF	TRBJ1-2	.	TRBV7-9	.
TGTGCCAGCAGCTTAGCGGGGGAGCAGTACTTC	CASSLAGEQYF	TRBJ2-7	.	TRBV11-2	.
TGTGCCAGCAGCGTAGGCTTTAGCTCCTACAATGAGCAGTTCTTC	CASSVGFSSYNEQFF	TRBJ2-1	.	TRBV9	.
TGTGCCAGCAGCCCCTATCAAGTAGCCAAAAACATTCAGTACTTC	CASSPYQVAKNIQYF	TRBJ2-4	.	TRBV7-9	.
TGTGCCAGCACCCCGCTCAAAGCATCGCCTGAAGCTTTCTTT	CASTPLKASPEAFF	TRBJ1-1	.	TRBV6-5	.